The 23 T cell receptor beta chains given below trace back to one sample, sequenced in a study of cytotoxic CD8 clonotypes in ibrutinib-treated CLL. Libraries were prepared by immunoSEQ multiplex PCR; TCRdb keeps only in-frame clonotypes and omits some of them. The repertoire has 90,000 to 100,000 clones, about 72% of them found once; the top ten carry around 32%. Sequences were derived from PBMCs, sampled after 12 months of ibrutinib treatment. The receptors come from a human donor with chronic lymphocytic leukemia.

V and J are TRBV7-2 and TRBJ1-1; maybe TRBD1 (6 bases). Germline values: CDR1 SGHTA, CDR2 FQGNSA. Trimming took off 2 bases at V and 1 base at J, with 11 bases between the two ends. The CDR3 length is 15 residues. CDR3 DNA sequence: TGTGCCAGCAGCTTACTCGGCAGGGGGAACACTGAAGCTTTCTTT. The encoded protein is CASSLLGRGNTEAFF. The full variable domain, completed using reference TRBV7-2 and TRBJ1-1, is GAGVSQSPSNKVTEKGKDVELRCDPISGHTALYWYRQSLGQGLEFLIYFQGNSAPDKSGLPSDRFSAERTGGSVSTLTIQRTQQEDSAVYLCASSLLGRGNTEAFFGQGTRLTVV.

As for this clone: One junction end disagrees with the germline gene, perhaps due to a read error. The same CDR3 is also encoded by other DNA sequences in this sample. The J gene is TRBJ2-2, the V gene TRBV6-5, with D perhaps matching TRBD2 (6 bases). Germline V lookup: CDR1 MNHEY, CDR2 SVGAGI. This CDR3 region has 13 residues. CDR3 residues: CASTRSIGGELFF. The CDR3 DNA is TGTGCCAGCACAAGATCGATTGGAGGGGAACTGTTTTTT.

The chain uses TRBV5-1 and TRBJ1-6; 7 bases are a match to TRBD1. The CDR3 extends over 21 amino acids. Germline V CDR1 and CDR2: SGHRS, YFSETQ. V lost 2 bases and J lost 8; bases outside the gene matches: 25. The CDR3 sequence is CASSFVPLRGLSPEGDSPLHF. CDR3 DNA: TGCGCCAGCAGCTTTGTTCCGCTCAGGGGGTTATCACCCGAGGGGGATTCACCCCTCCACTTT.

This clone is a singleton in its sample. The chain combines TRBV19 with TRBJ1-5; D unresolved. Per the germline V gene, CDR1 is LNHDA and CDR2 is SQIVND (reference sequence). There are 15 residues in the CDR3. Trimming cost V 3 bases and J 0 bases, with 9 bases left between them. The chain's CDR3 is CASSIAEYSNQPQHF. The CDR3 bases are TGTGCCAGTAGTATTGCTGAGTATAGCAATCAGCCCCAGCATTTT.

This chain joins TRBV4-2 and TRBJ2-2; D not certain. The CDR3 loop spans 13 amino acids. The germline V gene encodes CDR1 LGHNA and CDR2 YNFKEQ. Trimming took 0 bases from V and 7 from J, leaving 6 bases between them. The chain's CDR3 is CASSQDDGGELFF. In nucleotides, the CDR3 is TGTGCCAGCAGCCAAGACGATGGCGGGGAGCTGTTTTTT.

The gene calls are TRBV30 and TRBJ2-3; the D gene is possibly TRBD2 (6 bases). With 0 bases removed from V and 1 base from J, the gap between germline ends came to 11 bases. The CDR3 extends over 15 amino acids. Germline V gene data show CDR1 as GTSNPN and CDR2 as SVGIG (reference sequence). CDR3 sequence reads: CAWSVGGMGTDTQYF. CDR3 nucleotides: TGTGCCTGGAGTGTTGGAGGGATGGGCACAGATACGCAGTATTTT.

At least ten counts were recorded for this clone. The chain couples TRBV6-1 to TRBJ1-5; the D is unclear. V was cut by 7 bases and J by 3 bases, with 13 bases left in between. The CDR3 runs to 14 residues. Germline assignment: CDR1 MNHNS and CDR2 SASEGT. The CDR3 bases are TGTGCCAGCACCAGGAGTTGGTTCAATCAGCCCCAGCATTTT. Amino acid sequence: CASTRSWFNQPQHF.

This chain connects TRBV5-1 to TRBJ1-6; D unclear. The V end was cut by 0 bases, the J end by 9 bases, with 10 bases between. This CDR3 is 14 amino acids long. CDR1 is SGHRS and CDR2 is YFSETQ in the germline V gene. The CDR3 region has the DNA TGCGCCAGCAGCTTGGGAGGAATTGGTTCACCCCTCCACTTT. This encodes CASSLGGIGSPLHF. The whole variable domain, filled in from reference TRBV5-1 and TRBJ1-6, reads KAGVTQTPRYLIKTRGQQVTLSCSPISGHRSVSWYQQTPGQGLQFLFEYFSETQRNKGNFPGRFSGRQFSNSRSEMNVSTLELGDSALYLCASSLGGIGSPLHFGNGTRLTVT.

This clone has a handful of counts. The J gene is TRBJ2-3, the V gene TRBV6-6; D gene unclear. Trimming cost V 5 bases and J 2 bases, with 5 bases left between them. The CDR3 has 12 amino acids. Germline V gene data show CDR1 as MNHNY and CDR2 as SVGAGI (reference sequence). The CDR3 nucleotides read TGTGCCAGCAGTCCCCACACAGATACGCAGTATTTT. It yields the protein CASSPHTDTQYF.

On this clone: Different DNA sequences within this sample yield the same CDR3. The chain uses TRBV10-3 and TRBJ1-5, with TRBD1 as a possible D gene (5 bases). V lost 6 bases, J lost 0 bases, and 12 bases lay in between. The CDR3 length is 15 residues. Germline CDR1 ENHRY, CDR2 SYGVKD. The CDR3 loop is CAISAGGDSNQPQHF. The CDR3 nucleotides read TGTGCCATCAGCGCCGGGGGGGATAGCAATCAGCCCCAGCATTTT.

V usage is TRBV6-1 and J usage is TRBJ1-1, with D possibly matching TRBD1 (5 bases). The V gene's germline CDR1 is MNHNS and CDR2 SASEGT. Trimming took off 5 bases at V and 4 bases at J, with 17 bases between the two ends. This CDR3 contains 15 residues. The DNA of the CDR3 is TGTGCCAGCAGTAACCGTGGGGGGGGAGGCACTGAAGCTTTCTTT. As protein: CASSNRGGGGTEAFF.

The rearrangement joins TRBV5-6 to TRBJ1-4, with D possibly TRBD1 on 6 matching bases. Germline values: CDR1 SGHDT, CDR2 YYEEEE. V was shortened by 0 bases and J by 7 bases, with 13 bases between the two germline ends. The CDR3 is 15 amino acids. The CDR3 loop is CASSLAPGASEKLFF. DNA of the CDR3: TGTGCCAGCAGCTTGGCACCGGGGGCAAGTGAAAAACTGTTTTTT.

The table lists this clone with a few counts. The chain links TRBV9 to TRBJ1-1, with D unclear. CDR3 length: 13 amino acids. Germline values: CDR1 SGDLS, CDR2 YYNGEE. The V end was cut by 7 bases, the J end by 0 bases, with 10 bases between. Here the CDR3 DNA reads TGTGCCAGCTCGGTACACCTGAACACTGAAGCTTTCTTT. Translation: CASSVHLNTEAFF.

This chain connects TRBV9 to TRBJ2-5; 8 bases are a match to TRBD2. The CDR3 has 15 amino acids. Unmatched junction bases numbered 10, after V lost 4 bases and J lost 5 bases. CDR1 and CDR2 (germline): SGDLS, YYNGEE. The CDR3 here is CASSLYSGGGETQYF. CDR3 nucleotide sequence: TGTGCCAGCAGCCTTTACAGCGGGGGTGGTGAGACCCAGTACTTC.

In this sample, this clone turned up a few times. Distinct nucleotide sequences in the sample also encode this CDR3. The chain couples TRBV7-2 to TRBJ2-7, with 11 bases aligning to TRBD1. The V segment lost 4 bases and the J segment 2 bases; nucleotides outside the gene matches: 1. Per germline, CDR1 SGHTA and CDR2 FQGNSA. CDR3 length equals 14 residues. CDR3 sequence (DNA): TGTGCCAGCAGCTCGGGACAGGGGGCCTACGAGCAGTACTTC. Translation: CASSSGQGAYEQYF.

The CDR3 protein is CASSLGLSGGLYNEQFF. The CDR3 region has the DNA TGTGCCAGCAGCCTAGGACTTAGCGGGGGGCTGTACAATGAGCAGTTCTTC. This chain uses TRBV14 with TRBJ2-1, with 10 bases lining up with TRBD2. Germline assignment: CDR1 SGHDN and CDR2 FVKESK. V gave up 4 bases and J gave up 4 bases; unmatched junction bases: 10. The CDR3 consists of 17 residues.

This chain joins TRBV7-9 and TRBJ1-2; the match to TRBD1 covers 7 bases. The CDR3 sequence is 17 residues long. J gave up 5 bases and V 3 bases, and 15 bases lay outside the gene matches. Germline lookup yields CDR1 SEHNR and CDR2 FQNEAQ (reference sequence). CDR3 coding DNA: TGTGCCAGCAGCTTTGGGAACTTCGGGACAGCCACTTATGGCTACACCTTC. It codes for CASSFGNFGTATYGYTF.

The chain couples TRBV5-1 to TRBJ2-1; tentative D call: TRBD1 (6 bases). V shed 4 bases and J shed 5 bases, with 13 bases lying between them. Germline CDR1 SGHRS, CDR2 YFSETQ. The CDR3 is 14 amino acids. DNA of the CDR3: TGCGCCAGCAGCCAGGGGCAGGAGGACAATGAGCAGTTCTTC. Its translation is CASSQGQEDNEQFF.

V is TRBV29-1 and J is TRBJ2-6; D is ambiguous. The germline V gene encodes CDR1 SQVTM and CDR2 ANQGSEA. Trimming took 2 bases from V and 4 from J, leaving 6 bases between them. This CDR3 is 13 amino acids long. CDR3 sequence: CSVESDGANVLTF. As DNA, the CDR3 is TGCAGCGTTGAATCGGACGGGGCCAACGTCCTGACTTTC. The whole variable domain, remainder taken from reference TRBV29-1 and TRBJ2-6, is SAVISQKPSRDICQRGTSLTIQCQVDSQVTMMFWYRQQPGQSLTLIATANQGSEATYESGFVIDKFPISRPNLTFSTLTVSNMSPEDSSIYLCSVESDGANVLTFGAGSRLTVL.

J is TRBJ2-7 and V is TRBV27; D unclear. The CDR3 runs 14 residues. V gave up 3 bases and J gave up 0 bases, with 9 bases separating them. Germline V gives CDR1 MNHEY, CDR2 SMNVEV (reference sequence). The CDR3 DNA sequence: TGTGCCAGCAGTTTTGATCCGAGCTCCTACGAGCAGTACTTC. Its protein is CASSFDPSSYEQYF.

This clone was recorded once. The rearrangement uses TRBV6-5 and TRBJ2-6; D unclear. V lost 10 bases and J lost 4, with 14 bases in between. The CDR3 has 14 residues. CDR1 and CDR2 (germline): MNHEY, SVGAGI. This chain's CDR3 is CATLALSGANVLTF. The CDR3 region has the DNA TGTGCCACATTAGCACTCTCCGGGGCCAACGTCCTGACTTTC.

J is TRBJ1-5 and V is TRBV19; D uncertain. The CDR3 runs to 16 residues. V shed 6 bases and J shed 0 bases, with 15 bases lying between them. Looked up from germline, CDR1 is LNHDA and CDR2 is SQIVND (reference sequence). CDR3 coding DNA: TGTGCCAGTAGACCCCCACCGCACAGTAGCAATCAGCCCCAGCATTTT. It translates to CASRPPPHSSNQPQHF.

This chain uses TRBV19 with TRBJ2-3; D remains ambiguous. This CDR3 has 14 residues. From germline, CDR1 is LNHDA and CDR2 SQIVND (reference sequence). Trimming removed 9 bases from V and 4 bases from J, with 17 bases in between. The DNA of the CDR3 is TGTGCCAGCAACTTCGGCCCAGCGTCAGATACGCAGTATTTT. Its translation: CASNFGPASDTQYF. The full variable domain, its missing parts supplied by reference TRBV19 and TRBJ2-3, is DGGITQSPKYLFRKEGQNVTLSCEQNLNHDAMYWYRQDPGQGLRLIYYSQIVNDFQKGDIAEGYSVSREKKESFPLTVTSAQKNPTAFYLCASNFGPASDTQYFGPGTRLTVL.